Included here is one TCR beta chain sequence, with context. The sample belongs to a study of blood T cell repertoires in COVID-19. Study information: Researchers got acute and convalescent COVID-19 samples from the United States, Italy and Spain. In each case, the material was cDNA or gDNA derived from T cells, B-cell-depleted T cells, or PBMCs.

From germline, CDR1 is MDHEN and CDR2 SYDVKM. This CDR3 comprises 15 residues. V shed 1 base, J shed 5 bases, and the junction held 4 bases outside the gene matches. Clones were sequenced by immunoSEQ multiplex PCR, and TCRdb holds only the in-frame ones, with some missing. The table records 200,000 to 250,000 clones, more than 85% of them present only once. The sample taken for sequencing was peripheral blood. This sequence originates from a man aged 35-49 years with active or convalescent COVID-19. The gene calls are TRBV28 and TRBJ2-4, with 8 bases that match TRBD1. CDR3 nucleotide sequence: TGTGCCAGCAGTTTATCCGCAGGGGGCCAAAACATTCAGTACTTC. Its translation is CASSLSAGGQNIQYF.